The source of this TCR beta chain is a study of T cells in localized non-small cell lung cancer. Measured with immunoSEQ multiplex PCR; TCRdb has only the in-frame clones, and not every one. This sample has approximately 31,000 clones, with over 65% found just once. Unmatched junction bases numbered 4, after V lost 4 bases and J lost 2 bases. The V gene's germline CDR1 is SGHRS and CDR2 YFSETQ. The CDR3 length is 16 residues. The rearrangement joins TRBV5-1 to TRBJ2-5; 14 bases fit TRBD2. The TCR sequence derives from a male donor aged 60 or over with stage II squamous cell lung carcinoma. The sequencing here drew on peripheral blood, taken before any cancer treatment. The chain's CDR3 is CASSAGTSGGQETQYF. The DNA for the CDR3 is TGCGCCAGCAGCGCCGGGACTAGCGGGGGACAAGAGACCCAGTACTTC.